This T cell receptor (beta chain) appears in the sequencing data of a study of T-cell memory formation after mild COVID-19. Study-wide background: For the most part, TCR clusters were specific to one donor. Study-level points and caveats: CD4/CD8 balance held among clones contracting day 15 to 85, and later expanders leaned CD4+. The pre-infection memory compartment contained some responding clones, suggesting cross-reactive memory joined. Shrinking CD4+ clones resided mostly in CM and EM, and CD8+ ones in EMRA.

TCRdb re-called the 5' RACE reads through MiXCR, storing one row per CDR3 protein. This sample has 500,000 to 600,000 distinct CDR3 sequences, with roughly 17% found just once. The CDR3 is 16 residues long. Germline V gives CDR1 SGHRS, CDR2 YFSETQ. V lost 1 base to trimming and J lost 1 base; unmatched junction nucleotides: 4. This clonotype has more than one count but fewer than ten. Its matching antigen is unknown. The sample was PBMCs or a T cell subset sorted from them (not recorded which). This chain links TRBV5-1 with TRBJ2-5; 10 bases align to TRBD1. The TCR was taken from an adult woman who had mild COVID-19 (a few samples of this study predate the infection). Cell type and time point are not known. In nucleotides, the CDR3 is TGCGCCAGCAGCTTGTTGGGACAGGGGAGCCAAGAGACCCAGTACTTC. Its translation: CASSLLGQGSQETQYF.